The T cell receptor (beta chain) under discussion was sequenced for a study of cytomegalovirus exposure and HLA in healthy donors. Study conclusions and caveats: Later analysis showed TCR association rates varying by HLA locus, highest for DRB1 and lowest for HLA-C. A reported reduction in N-insertions relative to the roughly 710-donor mean was seen in an Asian-associated ancestry cluster in a later analysis. In an earlier analysis, in about 530 donors, most V segments appeared productive either ~87% or ~30% of the time.

From germline, CDR1 is SGHAT and CDR2 FQNNGV. This CDR3 spans 15 amino acids. PCR amplification relied on 60 Vbeta primers (plus 13 Jbeta primers). The repertoire was sequenced with immunoSEQ multiplex PCR; TCRdb's copy has only in-frame clones and lacks some. There are around 300,000 clones in the sample; around nine tenths occur only once, and approximately 2.2% lies in the top ten. This clone appeared once. Antigen unknown. One junction end disagrees with the germline gene, perhaps due to a read error. Donors likely had unrecorded immune exposures despite being nominally healthy when sampled. The sequence derives from a woman aged 18-30 years in good health and CMV-seronegative. The chain recombines TRBV11-2 with TRBJ2-7; no reliable D call. The sample taken for sequencing was PBMCs. The CDR3 nucleotides are TGTGCCAGCGGCTTACGCGATGGGCATTCCTACGAGCAGTACTTC. Amino acid sequence: CASGLRDGHSYEQYF.